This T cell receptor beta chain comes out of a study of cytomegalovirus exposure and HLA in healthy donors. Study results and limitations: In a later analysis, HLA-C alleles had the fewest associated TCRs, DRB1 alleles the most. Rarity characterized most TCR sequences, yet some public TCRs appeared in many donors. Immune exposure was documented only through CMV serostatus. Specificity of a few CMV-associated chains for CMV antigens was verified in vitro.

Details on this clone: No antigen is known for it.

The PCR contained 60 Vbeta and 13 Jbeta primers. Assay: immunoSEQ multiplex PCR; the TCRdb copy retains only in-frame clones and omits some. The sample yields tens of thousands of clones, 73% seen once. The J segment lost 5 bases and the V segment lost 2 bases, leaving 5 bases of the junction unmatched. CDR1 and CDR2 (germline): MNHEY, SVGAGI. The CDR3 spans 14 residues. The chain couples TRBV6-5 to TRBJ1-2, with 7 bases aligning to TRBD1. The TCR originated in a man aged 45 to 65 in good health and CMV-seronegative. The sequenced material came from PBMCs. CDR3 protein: CASSYMTGQYGYTF. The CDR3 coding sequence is TGTGCCAGCAGTTACATGACAGGGCAGTATGGCTACACCTTC.